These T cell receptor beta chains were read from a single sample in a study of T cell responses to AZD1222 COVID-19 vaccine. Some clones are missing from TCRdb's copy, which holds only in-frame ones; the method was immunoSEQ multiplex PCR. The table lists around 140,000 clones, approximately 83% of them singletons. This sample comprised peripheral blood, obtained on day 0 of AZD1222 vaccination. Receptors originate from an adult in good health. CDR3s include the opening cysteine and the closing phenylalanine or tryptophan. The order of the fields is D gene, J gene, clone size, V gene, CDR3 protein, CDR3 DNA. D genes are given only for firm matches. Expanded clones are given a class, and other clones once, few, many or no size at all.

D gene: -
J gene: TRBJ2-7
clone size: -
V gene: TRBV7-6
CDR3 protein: CASSLGGGEQYF
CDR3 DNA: TGTGCCAGCAGCTTAGGCGGCGGCGAGCAGTACTTC

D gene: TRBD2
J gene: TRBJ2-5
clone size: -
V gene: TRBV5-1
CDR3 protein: CASSNGTAGAQYF
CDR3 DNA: TGCGCCAGCAGCAACGGGACTGCGGGGGCCCAGTACTTC

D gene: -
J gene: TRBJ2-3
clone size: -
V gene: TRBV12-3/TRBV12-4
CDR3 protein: CASRIADTQYF
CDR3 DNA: TGTGCCAGCAGGATCGCAGATACGCAGTATTTT

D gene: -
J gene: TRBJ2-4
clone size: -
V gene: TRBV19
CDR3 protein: CAREQGSKNIQYF
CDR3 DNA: TGTGCCAGGGAACAGGGTTCCAAAAACATTCAGTACTTC

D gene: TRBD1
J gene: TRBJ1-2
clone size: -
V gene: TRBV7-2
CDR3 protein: CASRQTGTGGFEGYTF
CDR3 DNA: TGTGCCAGCAGGCAAACCGGGACAGGGGGATTTGAAGGCTACACCTTC

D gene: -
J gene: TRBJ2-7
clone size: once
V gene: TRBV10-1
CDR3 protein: CASSESGTFYEQYF
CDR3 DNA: TGCGCCAGCAGTGAGTCGGGCACCTTCTACGAGCAGTACTTC

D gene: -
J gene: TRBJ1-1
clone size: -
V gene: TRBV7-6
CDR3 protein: CASSLGPGGEAFF
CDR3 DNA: TGTGCCAGCAGCTTAGGACCGGGGGGTGAAGCTTTCTTT

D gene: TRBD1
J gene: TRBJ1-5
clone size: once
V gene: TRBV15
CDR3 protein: CATSRGPGQGVQPQHF
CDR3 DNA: TGTGCCACCAGCAGAGGACCGGGACAGGGGGTTCAGCCCCAGCATTTT

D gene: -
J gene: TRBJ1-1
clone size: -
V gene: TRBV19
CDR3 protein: CASKTRHPSETEAFF
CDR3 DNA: TGTGCCAGCAAAACCCGACACCCCTCGGAGACTGAAGCTTTCTTT

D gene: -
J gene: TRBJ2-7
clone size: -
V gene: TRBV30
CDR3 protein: CAWSVGSYEQYF
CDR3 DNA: TGTGCCTGGAGCGTGGGTTCCTACGAGCAGTACTTC

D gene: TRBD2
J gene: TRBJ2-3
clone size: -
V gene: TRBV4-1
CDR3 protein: CASSQGGAGGGTDTQYF
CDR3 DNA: TGCGCCAGCAGCCAGGGGGGAGCCGGGGGAGGGACAGATACGCAGTATTTT

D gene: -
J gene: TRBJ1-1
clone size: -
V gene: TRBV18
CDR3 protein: CASSPGGAPNTEAFF
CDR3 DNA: TGTGCCAGCTCACCAGGGGGGGCTCCGAACACTGAAGCTTTCTTT

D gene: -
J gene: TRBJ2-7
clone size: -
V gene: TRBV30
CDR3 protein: CAWSVLTGLHEQYF
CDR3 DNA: TGTGCCTGGAGTGTACTCACAGGGTTGCACGAGCAGTACTTC

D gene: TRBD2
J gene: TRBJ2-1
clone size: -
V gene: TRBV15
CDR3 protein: CATSRDLAASYNEQFF
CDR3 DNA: TGTGCCACCAGCAGGGATCTAGCGGCCTCCTACAATGAGCAGTTCTTC

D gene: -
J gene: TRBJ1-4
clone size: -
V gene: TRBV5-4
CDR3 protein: CASSSGTGLLGEKLFF
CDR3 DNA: TGTGCCAGCAGCTCGGGGACGGGTCTACTAGGTGAAAAACTGTTTTTT

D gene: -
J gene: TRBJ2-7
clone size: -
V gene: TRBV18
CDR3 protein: CASSKAGALYEQYF
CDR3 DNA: TGTGCCAGCTCAAAGGCGGGGGCCCTCTACGAGCAGTACTTC

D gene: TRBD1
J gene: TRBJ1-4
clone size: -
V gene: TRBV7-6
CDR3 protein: CASSLEPGGTEKLFF
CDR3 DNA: TGTGCCAGCAGCTTAGAGCCAGGGGGGACTGAAAAACTGTTTTTT

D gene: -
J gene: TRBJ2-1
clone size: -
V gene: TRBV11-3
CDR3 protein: CASSSGTSPRSYNEQFF
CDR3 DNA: TGTGCCAGCAGCTCGGGGACTTCTCCACGCTCCTACAATGAGCAGTTCTTC

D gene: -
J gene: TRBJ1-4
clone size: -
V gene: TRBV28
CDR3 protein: CASRSDPNEKLFF
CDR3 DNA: TGTGCCAGCAGGTCGGATCCTAATGAAAAACTGTTTTTT

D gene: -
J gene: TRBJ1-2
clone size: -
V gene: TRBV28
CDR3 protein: CASKFPGSDNPGYTF
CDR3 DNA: TGTGCCAGCAAGTTTCCAGGGTCGGATAATCCTGGCTACACCTTC

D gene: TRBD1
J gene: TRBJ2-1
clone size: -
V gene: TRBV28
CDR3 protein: CASQRGDRGGEQFF
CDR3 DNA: TGTGCCAGCCAAAGAGGGGACAGGGGAGGTGAGCAGTTCTTC

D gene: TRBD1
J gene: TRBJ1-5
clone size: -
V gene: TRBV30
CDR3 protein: CAWGGQFAESQHF
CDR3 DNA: TGTGCCTGGGGGGGACAGTTTGCCGAGTCCCAGCATTTT

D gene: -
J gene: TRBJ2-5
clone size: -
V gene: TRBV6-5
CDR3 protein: CASGDRDKETQYF
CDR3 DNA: TGTGCCAGCGGAGACCGGGACAAAGAGACCCAGTACTTC

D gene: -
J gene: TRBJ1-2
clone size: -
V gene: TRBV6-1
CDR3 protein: CASSEGPGRRGYTF
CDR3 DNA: TGTGCCAGCAGTGAAGGACCAGGGAGGAGGGGCTACACCTTC

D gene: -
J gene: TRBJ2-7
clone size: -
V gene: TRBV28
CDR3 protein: CASSLPLPNSYEQYF
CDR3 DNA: TGTGCCAGCAGTCTACCCTTACCGAACTCCTACGAGCAGTACTTC

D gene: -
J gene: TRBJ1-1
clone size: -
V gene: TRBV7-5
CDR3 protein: CARTFGPWNTEAFF
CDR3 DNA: TGTGCCAGAACCTTCGGACCCTGGAACACTGAAGCTTTCTTT

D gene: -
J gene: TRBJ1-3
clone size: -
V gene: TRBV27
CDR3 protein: CASSLDVNSGNTIYF
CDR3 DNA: TGTGCCAGCAGTTTGGACGTTAACTCTGGAAACACCATATATTTT

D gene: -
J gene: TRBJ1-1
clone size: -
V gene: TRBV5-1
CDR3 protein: CASSLAVRDPEAFF
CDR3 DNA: TGCGCCAGCAGCTTGGCCGTCAGGGACCCTGAAGCTTTCTTT

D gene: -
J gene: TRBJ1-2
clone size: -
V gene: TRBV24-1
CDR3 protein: CATSDLTSGYTF
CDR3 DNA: TGTGCCACCAGTGACCTGACGAGCGGCTACACCTTC

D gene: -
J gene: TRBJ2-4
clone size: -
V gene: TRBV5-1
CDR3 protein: CASSLEGPLGAKNIQYF
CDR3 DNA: TGCGCCAGCAGTCTCGAGGGTCCCCTGGGGGCCAAAAACATTCAGTACTTC

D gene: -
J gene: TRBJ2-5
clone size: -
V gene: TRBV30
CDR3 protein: CAWSVVGETQYF
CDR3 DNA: TGTGCCTGGAGTGTAGTCGGGGAGACCCAGTACTTC

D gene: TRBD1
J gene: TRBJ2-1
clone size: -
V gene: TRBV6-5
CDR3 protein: CASSKGGNYNEQFF
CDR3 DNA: TGTGCCAGCAGCAAAGGGGGCAATTACAATGAGCAGTTCTTC

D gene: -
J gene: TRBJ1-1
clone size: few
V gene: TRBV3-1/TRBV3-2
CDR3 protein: CASSQTQGNTEAFF
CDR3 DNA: TGTGCCAGCAGCCAGACTCAGGGGAACACTGAAGCTTTCTTT

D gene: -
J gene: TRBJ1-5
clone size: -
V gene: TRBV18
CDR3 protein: CASSPGLGDQPQHF
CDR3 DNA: TGTGCCAGCTCCCCGGGCCTGGGGGATCAGCCCCAGCATTTT

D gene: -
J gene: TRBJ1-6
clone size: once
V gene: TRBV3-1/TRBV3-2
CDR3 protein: CASSPTDPWNSPLHF
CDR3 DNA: TGTGCCAGCAGCCCCACCGATCCTTGGAATTCACCCCTCCACTTT

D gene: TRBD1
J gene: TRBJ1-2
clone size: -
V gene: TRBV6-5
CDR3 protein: CATSDDRGPYGYTF
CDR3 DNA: TGTGCCACCTCTGACGACAGGGGGCCCTATGGCTACACCTTC

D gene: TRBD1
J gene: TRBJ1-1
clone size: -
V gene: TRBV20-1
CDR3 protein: CSASDRGSSRNTEAFF
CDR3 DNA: TGCAGTGCTAGTGACAGGGGATCCTCAAGGAACACTGAAGCTTTCTTT

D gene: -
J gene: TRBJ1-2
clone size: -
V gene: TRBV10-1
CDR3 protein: CASSVSRSGGYTF
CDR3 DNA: TGCGCCAGCAGTGTAAGCCGCTCGGGTGGCTACACCTTC

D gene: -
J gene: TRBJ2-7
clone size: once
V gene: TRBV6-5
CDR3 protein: CAAWDGSYEQYF
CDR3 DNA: TGTGCCGCGTGGGACGGATCCTACGAGCAGTACTTC

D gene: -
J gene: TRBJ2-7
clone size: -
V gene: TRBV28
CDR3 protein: CASSLHLPYEQYF
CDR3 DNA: TGTGCCAGCAGTTTGCACCTTCCCTACGAGCAGTACTTC

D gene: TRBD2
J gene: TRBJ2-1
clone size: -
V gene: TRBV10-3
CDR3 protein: CAILDPGLAGGNEQFF
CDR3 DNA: TGTGCCATCCTCGATCCAGGACTAGCGGGGGGGAACGAGCAGTTCTTC

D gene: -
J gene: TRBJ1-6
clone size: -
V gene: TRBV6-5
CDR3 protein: CASSYSNGQTTPLHF
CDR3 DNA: TGTGCCAGCAGTTACTCGAATGGACAGACAACACCCCTCCACTTT

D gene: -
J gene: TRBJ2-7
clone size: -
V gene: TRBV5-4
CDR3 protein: CASSFEAEQYF
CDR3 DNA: TGTGCCAGCAGCTTTGAAGCTGAGCAGTACTTC

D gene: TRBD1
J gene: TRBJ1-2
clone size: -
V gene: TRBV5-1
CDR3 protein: CASSSRDSSIGYTF
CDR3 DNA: TGCGCCAGCAGCTCCCGGGACAGTAGTATTGGCTACACCTTC

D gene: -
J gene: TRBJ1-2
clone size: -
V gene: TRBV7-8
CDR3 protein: CASSLDGHGRGYTF
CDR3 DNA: TGTGCCAGCAGCTTAGATGGACATGGGAGAGGCTACACCTTC

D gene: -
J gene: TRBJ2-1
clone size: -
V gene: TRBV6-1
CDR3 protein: CASSEGRSSYNEQFF
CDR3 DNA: TGTGCCAGCAGTGAAGGCAGAAGCTCCTACAATGAGCAGTTCTTC

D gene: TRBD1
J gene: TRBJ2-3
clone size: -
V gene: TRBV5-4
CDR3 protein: CASNPQRTGSDTQYF
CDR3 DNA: TGTGCCAGCAACCCCCAGCGGACAGGGTCAGATACGCAGTATTTT

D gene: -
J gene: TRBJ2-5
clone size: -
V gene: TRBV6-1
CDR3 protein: CASSEGPGQETQYF
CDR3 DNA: TGTGCCAGCAGTGAAGGGCCGGGACAAGAGACCCAGTACTTC

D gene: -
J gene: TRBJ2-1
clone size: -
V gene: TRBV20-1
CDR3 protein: CSASALTANEQFF
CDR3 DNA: TGCAGTGCTAGTGCGCTTACGGCCAATGAGCAGTTCTTC

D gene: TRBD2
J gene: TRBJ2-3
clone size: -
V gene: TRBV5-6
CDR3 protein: CASSLQLASTDTQYF
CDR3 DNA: TGTGCCAGCAGCTTGCAACTAGCGTCCACAGATACGCAGTATTTT

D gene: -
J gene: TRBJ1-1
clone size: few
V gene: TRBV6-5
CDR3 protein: CASSLDIEDTEAFF
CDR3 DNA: TGTGCCAGCAGCCTAGACATCGAGGACACTGAAGCTTTCTTT

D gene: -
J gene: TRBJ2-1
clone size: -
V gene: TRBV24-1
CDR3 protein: CATSEAGGTNYNEQFF
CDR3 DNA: TGTGCCACCAGTGAGGCAGGCGGTACTAATTACAATGAGCAGTTCTTC